This T cell receptor beta chain was obtained from a study of T cells in Graves' hyperthyroidism and ophthalmopathy. Study results and limitations: Ophthalmopathy and stable hyperthyroidism were told apart by a 13 V-J model. Blood also carried most thyroid clonotypes expanded above 0.001.

Stability of Graves' hyperthyroidism was defined as absent ophthalmopathy progression within 18 months. Diagnoses were established using clinical symptoms, serum thyroxine and TRAb, thyroid ultrasound and orbital computed tomography. CDR3 length equals 15 residues. Deletions cut 4 bases from V and 4 bases from J, with 15 bases between. Germline CDR1 and CDR2: SGHRS and YFSETQ. Template material for amplifying TCR beta CDR3 regions consisted of RNA transcripts. When the TCR CDR3 underwent first-round RT-PCR, the HTBI primer set was used. TCRdb re-analysed the multiplex PCR reads in MiXCR, keeping a single row per CDR3 protein. The table shows around 520,000 distinct CDR3 sequences, with less than 15% occurring only once. This clonotype was counted ten times or more. Its antigen is not identified.

Sequenced material: blood. This chain connects TRBV5-1 to TRBJ2-1, with a possible D match to TRBD1 (6 bases). The clonotype comes from a middle-aged woman with Graves' hyperthyroidism. The CDR3 spells CASSPVDSLYNEQFF. CDR3 nucleotides: TGCGCCAGCAGCCCCGTGGACAGTCTATACAATGAGCAGTTCTTC.